Below, 6 T cell receptor beta chains from the same sample are listed, as sequenced in a study of blood T cell repertoires in COVID-19 (dated by TCRdb to about 2020). Library preparation used the immunoSEQ multiplex PCR assay. TCRdb limited this immuneACCESS table to in-frame rearrangements with V and J called. A share of clones is missing; checked studies link under half to unresolved V genes, and the rest is unexplained. Present in this sample are about 240,000 clones, 85% to 90% of which were seen just once. 5.5% to 9% of the sample rests with the top ten. Sequencing was carried out using peripheral blood. The receptors originated from a woman in her 70s with active or convalescent COVID-19.

The CDR3 region has the DNA TGTGCCAGCAGCGTAGGGGGACAGGAGGTCTACACCTTC. Translation: CASSVGGQEVYTF. The chain carries TRBV9 and TRBJ1-2, with 8 bases that match TRBD1. The germline V gene has CDR1 SGDLS and CDR2 YYNGEE. V lost 0 bases, J lost 10 bases, and 5 bases stayed unmatched. The length of the CDR3 is 13 residues.

This chain connects TRBV25-1 to TRBJ1-2; D unclear. The germline gives CDR1 MGHDK, CDR2 SYGVNS. V was shortened by 5 bases and J by 7 bases, with 14 bases between the two germline ends. This CDR3 contains 13 residues. CDR3 nucleotide sequence: TGTGCCAGCAGTTCCTCGTTGCTCGGTGGCTACACCTTC. It encodes CASSSSLLGGYTF.

J is TRBJ1-5 and V is TRBV7-9; TRBD1 agrees at 8 bases. Losses at the gene ends were 1 base for V and 4 bases for J; bases not matched to a gene: 3. Germline CDR1 reads SEHNR; CDR2 reads FQNEAQ (reference sequence). The CDR3 covers 15 residues. The CDR3 protein is CASSLEGTGNQPQHF. The CDR3, as DNA: TGTGCCAGCAGCTTAGAGGGGACAGGTAATCAGCCCCAGCATTTT.

This clone was counted many times. This chain links TRBV9 with TRBJ2-5; 8 nucleotides agree with TRBD2. The CDR3 extends over 15 amino acids. V trimming: 4 bases; J trimming: 3 bases; junction bases outside the gene matches: 8. Germline V gene sequence: CDR1 SGDLS, CDR2 YYNGEE. Here the CDR3 DNA reads TGTGCCAGCAGCAAAAACAGCGGGGGAGAAGAGACCCAGTACTTC. Translating it yields CASSKNSGGEETQYF.

Comment on this clone: This specimen includes other DNA sequences encoding the same CDR3. The chain is built from TRBV3-1 (or the pseudogene TRBV3-2) and TRBJ1-3; D gene unclear. V gave up 0 bases and J gave up 4 bases, with 4 bases separating them. Germline V gives CDR1 LGHDT, CDR2 YNNKEL (reference sequence). The CDR3 loop spans 13 amino acids. The CDR3 here is CASSQDQGNTIYF. The CDR3 DNA sequence: TGTGCCAGCAGCCAAGATCAAGGAAACACCATATATTTT.

Here the CDR3 reads CASGLVPDRGRGGELFF. The CDR3, as DNA: TGTGCTAGTGGTTTGGTTCCGGACAGGGGAAGGGGGGGGGAGCTGTTTTTT. J is TRBJ2-2 and V is TRBV12-5; 9 positions match TRBD1. Germline trimming cut 0 bases from V and 8 bases from J; bases unmatched to any gene: 10. This CDR3 spans 17 amino acids. Germline assignment: CDR1 LGHNT and CDR2 FRNRAP.